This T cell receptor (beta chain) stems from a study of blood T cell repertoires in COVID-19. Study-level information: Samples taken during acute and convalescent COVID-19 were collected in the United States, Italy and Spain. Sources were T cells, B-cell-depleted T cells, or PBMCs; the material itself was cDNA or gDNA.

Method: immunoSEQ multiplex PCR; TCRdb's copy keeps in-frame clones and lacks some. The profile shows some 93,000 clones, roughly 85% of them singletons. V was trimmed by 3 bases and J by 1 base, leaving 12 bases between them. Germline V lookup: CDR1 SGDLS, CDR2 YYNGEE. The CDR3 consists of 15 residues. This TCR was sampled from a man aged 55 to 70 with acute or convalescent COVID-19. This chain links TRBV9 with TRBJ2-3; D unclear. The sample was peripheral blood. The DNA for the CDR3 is TGTGCCAGCAGCGCTGGGCGTCTACGCACAGATACGCAGTATTTT. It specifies CASSAGRLRTDTQYF.